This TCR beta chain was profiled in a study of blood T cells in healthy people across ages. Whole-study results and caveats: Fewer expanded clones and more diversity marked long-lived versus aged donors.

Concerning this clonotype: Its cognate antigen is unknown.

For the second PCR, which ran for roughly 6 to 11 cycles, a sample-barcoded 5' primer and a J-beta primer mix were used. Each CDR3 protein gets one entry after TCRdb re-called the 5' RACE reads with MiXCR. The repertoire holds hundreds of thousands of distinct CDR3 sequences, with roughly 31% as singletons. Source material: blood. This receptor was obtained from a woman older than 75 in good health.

CDR3 residues: CARSGRQGDEKLFF. CDR3 in DNA: TGTGCCAGAAGCGGAAGACAGGGCGATGAAAAACTGTTTTTT. This chain connects TRBV5-3 to TRBJ1-4; 7 bases match TRBD1. TRBV5-3 is noted as an ORF with a role that remains uncertain. The CDR3 totals 14 residues. With V trimmed by 4 bases and J by 6 bases, 6 bases remained unmatched.